This T cell receptor (beta chain) was identified in a study of Ad26.COV2.S vaccination and SARS-CoV-2 variants. Treatment given: roughly 19 received Ad26.COV2.S at low or high dose, single or two shots; about 5 received placebo; per-sample allocation not given. Samples analyzed were those drawn on day 63 after the first vaccine or placebo injection. General study findings and limits: It was found that vaccine and placebo recipients had similar non-spike TCR breadth.

TCRdb's table, derived via immunoSEQ multiplex PCR, lists solely in-frame clones and lacks some. The data show 350,000 to 450,000 clones, 70% to 90% seen once. Germline CDR1 is MNHNS and CDR2 is SASEGT. This CDR3 spans 16 amino acids. V was clipped by 1 base and J by 5 bases, with 17 bases between them. Turning to this clone: Its antigen is currently unknown.

The clonotype was recovered from a person between 18 and 59 years old who received the Ad26.COV2.S COVID-19 vaccine or a placebo. Here the sequenced sample was peripheral blood, taken in a trial of Ad26.COV2.S vaccine versus placebo. The chain carries TRBV6-1 and TRBJ2-5; D possibly matches TRBD1 or TRBD2 (6 bases each). Here the CDR3 reads CASSEGASGGAETQYF. For the CDR3, the DNA is TGTGCCAGCAGTGAAGGGGCTTCCGGGGGCGCGGAGACCCAGTACTTC.